What follows describes a single T cell receptor (beta chain). The antigen this receptor binds is unknown. No much larger clone is present one base from it, and per-base qualities are unavailable. The data were taken from a study of T-cell memory formation after mild COVID-19 (dated by TCRdb to the early 2020s). With regard to the full study: TCR sequence clusters from the two donors were largely donor specific. Longitudinal TCRalpha and TCRbeta repertoire sequencing tracked T-cell clones expanding and contracting after mild COVID-19 in a couple of donors. Two young, previously healthy adult volunteers, one female and one male, were included in the cohort.

Broad study findings and their caveats: SARS-CoV-2 specificity was not confirmed for the second-wave clones peaking on day 37. Only two mild cases were covered in the study, and larger cohorts including severe cases with pre-infection samples were considered necessary. Contracting CD4+ clones turned up mainly in the CM and EM memory subsets, whereas EMRA was where CD8+ clones were enriched. Balanced CD4/CD8 phenotypes were observed for clones contracting from day 15 to 85, whereas a bias towards CD4+ was observed for a second wave of clones expanding from day 15 to 37. The detection of some responding clones in pre-infection memory suggests that pre-existing cross-reactive memory T cells joined the SARS-CoV-2 response.

Sequencing was performed on an Illumina NovaSeq 6000. TCRalpha and TCRbeta cDNA libraries were built by 5'RACE with constant-segment primers, adding sample barcodes and unique molecular identifiers. Trizol reagent was used to extract RNA from every sample. Amplification of the libraries took two PCR steps, and the second step added a second sample barcode plus Illumina TruSeq adapters. Libraries were sequenced on an Illumina NovaSeq with 2 x 150 bp paired-end reads. For the original study's pipeline: Demultiplexing of reads and collapsing into UMI-guided consensus sequences were performed with migec v1.2.7. Using mixcr v2.1.11, UMI consensuses were aligned to TRA and TRB V and J templates and then assembled into clonotypes. Clonotypes were classified as expanded or contracted when called significant by both edgeR and NoisET, with noise models trained on biological replicates. For edgeR calls, the thresholds were a false discovery rate-adjusted p below 0.01 and a log2 fold-change of 1. PCA with hierarchical clustering of max-normalized trajectories of the 1000 most abundant clonotypes was used as exploratory dynamics analysis. Separately sequenced CD4+ and CD8+ repertoires were used to assign the CD4 or CD8 phenotype of responding clones. TCRdb applied fastp at Q25 and MiXCR to the public reads, then kept only in-frame beta chains. Every entry covers one CDR3 protein and lists the most common genes and DNA from its rows. TCRdb, rather than the study authors, made the V and J calls. Here the sample has 300,000 to 350,000 distinct CDR3 sequences; roughly 15% occur a single time. Of the sample, roughly 20% is held by the ten largest clones.

PBMCs were isolated by Ficoll-Paque density gradient centrifugation. The CDR3, cysteine through phenylalanine, is 15 amino acids long. CDR3 DNA is the only sequence kept; it has 45 bases, read in frame from the first base. Relative to germline, V is 5 bases shorter and J is 3 bases shorter, with 17 bases between their ends. The receptor was derived from a man between 18 and 35 years old who had mild COVID-19 (a few samples of this study predate the infection). The sample titles of this study are shuffled in the database, so cell type and time point are left out; the donor was told from shared clones. The sequence joins TRBV12-3 or TRBV12-4 to TRBJ2-7, with a weak D call of TRBD1 (6 bases match). Sequenced: PBMCs or a T cell subset sorted from them (not recorded which). The DNA sequence is TGTGCCAGCAGTCCGGGACAACTACCTCGCTACGAGCAGTACTTC. The encoded protein is CASSPGQLPRYEQYF.